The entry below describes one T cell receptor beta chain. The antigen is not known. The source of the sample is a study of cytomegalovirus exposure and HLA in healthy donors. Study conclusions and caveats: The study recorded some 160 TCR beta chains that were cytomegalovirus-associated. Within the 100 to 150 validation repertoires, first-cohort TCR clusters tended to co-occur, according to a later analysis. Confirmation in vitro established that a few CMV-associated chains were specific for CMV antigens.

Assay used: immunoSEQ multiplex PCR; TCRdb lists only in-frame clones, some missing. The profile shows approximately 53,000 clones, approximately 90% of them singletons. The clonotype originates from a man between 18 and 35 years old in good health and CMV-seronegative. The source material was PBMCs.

CDR3 region: CAWSVLAGGKQYF. CDR3 sequence (DNA): TGTGCCTGGAGTGTACTAGCGGGCGGGAAGCAGTACTTC. The chain carries TRBV30 and TRBJ2-7; 9 bases are shared with TRBD2. CDR1 and CDR2 from the germline V gene are GTSNPN and SVGIG (reference sequence). Trimming at V came to 0 bases and at J to 8 bases, leaving 5 bases not matched to a gene. This CDR3 spans 13 amino acids.